This T cell receptor (beta chain) was captured in a study of control samples from healthy donors and cancer patients. TCRdb keeps only in-frame clones here, not all; method: immunoSEQ multiplex PCR. The sample records tens of thousands of clones, 91% being singletons. There are 19 residues in the CDR3. The germline V gene has CDR1 LGHNA and CDR2 YNFKEQ. After removal of 0 bases from V and 0 bases from J, the junction contained 8 bases not matched to a gene. Sequenced sample: blood. The TCR comes from a man aged 25-45 years in good health. The chain uses TRBV4-2 and TRBJ2-3; 11 bases align to TRBD2. The CDR3 sequence: CASSQELAGGRTSTDTQYF. CDR3 nucleotides: TGTGCCAGCAGCCAAGAGTTAGCGGGGGGGCGGACTAGCACAGATACGCAGTATTTT.